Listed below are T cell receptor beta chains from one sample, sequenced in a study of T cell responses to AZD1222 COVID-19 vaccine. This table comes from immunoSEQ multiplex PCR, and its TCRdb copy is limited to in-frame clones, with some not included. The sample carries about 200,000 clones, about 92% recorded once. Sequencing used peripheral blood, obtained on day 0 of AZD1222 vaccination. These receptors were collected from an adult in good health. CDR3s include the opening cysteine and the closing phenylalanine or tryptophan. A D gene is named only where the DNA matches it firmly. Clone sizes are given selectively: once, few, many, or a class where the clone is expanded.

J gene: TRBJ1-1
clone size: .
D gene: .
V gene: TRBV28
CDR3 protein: CASSLFRGNTEAFF
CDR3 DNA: TGTGCCAGCAGTTTATTTCGGGGGAACACTGAAGCTTTCTTT

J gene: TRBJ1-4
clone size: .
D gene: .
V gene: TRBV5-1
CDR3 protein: CASSPYPGGGTNEKLFF
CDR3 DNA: TGCGCCAGCAGCCCCTACCCCGGGGGGGGCACTAATGAAAAACTGTTTTTT

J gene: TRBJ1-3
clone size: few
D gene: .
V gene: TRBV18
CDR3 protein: CASSPSRGDASGNTIYF
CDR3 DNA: TGTGCCAGCTCACCGTCCAGGGGCGATGCCTCTGGAAACACCATATATTTT

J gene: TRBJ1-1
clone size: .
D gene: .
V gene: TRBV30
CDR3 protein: CAWSPRVEAFF
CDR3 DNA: TGTGCCTGGAGTCCCAGGGTTGAAGCTTTCTTT

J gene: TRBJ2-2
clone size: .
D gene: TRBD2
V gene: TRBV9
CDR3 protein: CASSAGTKTSGGYTGELFF
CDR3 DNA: TGTGCCAGCAGCGCCGGGACGAAGACTAGCGGGGGGTACACCGGGGAGCTGTTTTTT

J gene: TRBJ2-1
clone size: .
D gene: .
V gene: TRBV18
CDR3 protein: CASSPNPTADNEQFF
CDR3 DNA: TGTGCCAGCTCACCTAACCCGACCGCGGACAATGAGCAGTTCTTC

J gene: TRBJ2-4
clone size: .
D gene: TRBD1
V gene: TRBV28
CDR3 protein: CASSPGQGDIQYF
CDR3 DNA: TGTGCCAGCAGTCCAGGACAGGGGGACATTCAGTACTTC

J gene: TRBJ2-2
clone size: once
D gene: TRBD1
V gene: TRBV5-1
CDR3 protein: CASSSRQGLEHRGAVF
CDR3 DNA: TGCGCCAGCAGCTCGAGACAGGGGTTAGAACACCGGGGAGCTGTTTTT

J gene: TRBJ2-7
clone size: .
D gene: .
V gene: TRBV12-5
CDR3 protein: CASGTVPASGEQYF
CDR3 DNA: TGTGCTAGTGGTACCGTCCCCGCATCGGGAGAGCAGTACTTC

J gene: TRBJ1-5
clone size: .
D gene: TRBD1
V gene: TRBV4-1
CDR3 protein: CASSQTPGGNYQPQHF
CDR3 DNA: TGCGCCAGCAGCCAAACACCAGGGGGTAATTATCAGCCCCAGCATTTT

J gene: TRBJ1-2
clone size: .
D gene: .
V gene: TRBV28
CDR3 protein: CASSDMHGMTRNYGYTF
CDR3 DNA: TGTGCCAGCAGCGATATGCATGGGATGACACGTAACTATGGCTACACCTTC

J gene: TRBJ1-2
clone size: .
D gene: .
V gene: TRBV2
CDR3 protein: CASIGNYGYTF
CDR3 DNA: TGTGCCAGCATTGGCAACTATGGCTACACCTTC

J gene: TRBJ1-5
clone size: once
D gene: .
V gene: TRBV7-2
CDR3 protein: CASSLESWGNQPQHF
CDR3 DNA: TGTGCCAGCAGCTTAGAGAGTTGGGGCAATCAGCCCCAGCATTTT

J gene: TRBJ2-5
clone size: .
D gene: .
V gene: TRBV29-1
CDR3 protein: CSVSEGTQYF
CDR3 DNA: TGCAGCGTCAGCGAGGGGACCCAGTACTTC

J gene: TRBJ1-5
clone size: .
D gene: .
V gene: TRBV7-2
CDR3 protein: CASSLESAGIQPQHF
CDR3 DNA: TGTGCCAGCAGCTTAGAGTCGGCAGGGATCCAGCCCCAGCATTTT

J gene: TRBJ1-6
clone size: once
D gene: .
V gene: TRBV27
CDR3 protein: CASRTPLDNSPLHF
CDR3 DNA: TGTGCCAGCAGGACGCCCTTAGATAATTCACCCCTCCACTTT

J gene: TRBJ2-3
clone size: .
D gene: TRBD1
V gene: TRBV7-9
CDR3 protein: CASSRQGKGPDTQYF
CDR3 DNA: TGTGCCAGCAGCCGACAGGGTAAGGGGCCAGATACGCAGTATTTT

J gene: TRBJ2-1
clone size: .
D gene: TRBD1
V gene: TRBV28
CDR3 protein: CASNPGQSHNEQFF
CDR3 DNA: TGTGCCAGCAACCCGGGACAGTCTCACAATGAGCAGTTCTTC

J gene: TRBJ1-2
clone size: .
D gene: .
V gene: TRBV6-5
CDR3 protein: CASSYMGINYGYTF
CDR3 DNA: TGTGCCAGCAGTTACATGGGGATAAACTATGGCTACACCTTC

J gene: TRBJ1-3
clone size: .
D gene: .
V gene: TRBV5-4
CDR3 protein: CASSLGPRSSGNTIYF
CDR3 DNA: TGTGCCAGCAGCTTGGGACCCAGATCCTCTGGAAACACCATATATTTT

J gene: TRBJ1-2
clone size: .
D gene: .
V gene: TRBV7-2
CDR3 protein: CASSFRRGEGGYTF
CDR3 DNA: TGTGCCAGCAGCTTCCGTAGGGGGGAGGGTGGCTACACCTTC

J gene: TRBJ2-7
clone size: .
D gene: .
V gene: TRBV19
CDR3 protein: CASSTIRGVSYEQYF
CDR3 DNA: TGTGCCAGTAGTACTATTCGTGGCGTATCCTACGAGCAGTACTTC

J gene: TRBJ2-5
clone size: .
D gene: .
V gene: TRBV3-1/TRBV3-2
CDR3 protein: CASSQDGGIETQYF
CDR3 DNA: TGTGCCAGCAGCCAAGATGGCGGGATCGAGACCCAGTACTTC

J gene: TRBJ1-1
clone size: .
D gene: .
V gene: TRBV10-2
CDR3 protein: CASRANQLNTEAFF
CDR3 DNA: TGCGCCAGCAGGGCGAATCAGCTGAACACTGAAGCTTTCTTT

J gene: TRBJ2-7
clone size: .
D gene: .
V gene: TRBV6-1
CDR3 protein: CASRREGPQYF
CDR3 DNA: TGTGCCAGCAGGCGCGAGGGGCCGCAGTACTTC

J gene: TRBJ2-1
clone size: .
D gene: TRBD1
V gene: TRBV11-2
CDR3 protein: CASSWTRGQGVNEQFF
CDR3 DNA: TGTGCCAGCAGCTGGACACGTGGGCAGGGGGTCAATGAGCAGTTCTTC

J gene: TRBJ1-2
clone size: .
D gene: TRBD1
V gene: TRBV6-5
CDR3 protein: CASSRQGGRYGYTF
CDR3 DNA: TGTGCCAGCAGTCGACAGGGGGGAAGATATGGCTACACCTTC

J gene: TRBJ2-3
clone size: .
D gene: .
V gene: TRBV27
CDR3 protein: CASSLGVGTDTQYF
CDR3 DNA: TGTGCCAGCAGTTTAGGGGTAGGCACAGATACGCAGTATTTT